This TCR beta chain came from a study of blood T cells in healthy people across ages (dated by TCRdb to about 2015). Context from the whole study: In model experiments, template switching captured roughly one uniquely barcoded TCR beta cDNA molecule for every two T cells. Two additional independent replicas of 1 million unique cDNA reads from the same blood draw were analyzed for two donors (one aged 18 to 30 and one aged 80 or older). Using deep sequencing normalized with unique cDNA molecular identifiers, the study measured how TCR beta repertoire diversity changes with age. To avoid experimental bias, donors of different ages were randomly spread across the sequencing lanes. The donors were split into four age groups: young (average 16 years), middle-aged (39), aged (over 55) and long-lived (approximately 80).

The donors were roughly 40 Caucasian individuals from Russia, aged roughly 6 to 100 years, who were systemically healthy. About 10 milliliters of peripheral blood were drawn from each donor into EDTA-treated Vacutainer tubes. PBMCs were isolated by Ficoll-Paque density-gradient centrifugation, with at least 7 million obtained per sample. Trizol reagent was used to extract total RNA from PBMCs, with at least 5.5 micrograms per sample. The percentages of naive CD45RAhigh/CD27high T cells were determined by flow cytometry on a PBMC aliquot from every donor. Study-wide conclusions, independent of this receptor: Because profiling used bulk unsorted PBMCs, naive and antigen-experienced compartments could not be compared conclusively. Observed TCR beta diversity per million T cells fell roughly linearly with age, and a significant reduction was already apparent by age roughly 40. Observed TCR beta diversity correlated strongly with the percentage of naive T cells measured by flow cytometry. Because donor CMV infection status was unknown, age-related changes in expanded clonotypes were potentially confounded. Compared with the aged group, more naive CD4+ T cells, fewer expanded clones and increased TCR diversity were shown by the long-lived group, suggesting age selection. Estimates of total diversity from one million sequenced T cells were regarded as lower bounds and underestimates.

Library preparation was by 5' RACE. Sequencing was performed on an Illumina HiSeq 2500. A second PCR of roughly 7 to 11 cycles was performed with a sample-barcoded 5' primer and a J-beta primer mix. A unique molecular identifier was introduced onto each TCR beta cDNA molecule by a template-switch 5' adaptor carrying 12 random nucleotides. Each sample yielded at least 3 million CDR3-containing paired-end reads. The Mint cDNA synthesis kit, primed by a TRBC-specific oligonucleotide, was used to synthesize first-strand cDNA from all RNA. All cDNA was treated with uracil-DNA glycosylase and then went through a first 18-cycle PCR with the universal primers M1SS and BC2_uni_R. In the original analysis: Normalization of each sample was performed by random selection of 1 million high-quality reads, each carrying a distinct molecular identifier. Reads with shared molecular identifiers were discarded instead of being binned into consensus sequences. MiTCR, with a Q25 quality threshold and the strictest error-elimination algorithm, was used for CDR3 identification, clonotype clustering and error correction. A nonparametric unseen species model using Euler transformation provided a lower-bound estimate of total TCR beta diversity. The raw public reads went through TCRdb reprocessing: fastp at Q25, MiXCR clone calling, in-frame beta chains kept. Each CDR3 protein gets just one entry, which takes the most common genes and DNA from the rows behind it. These V and J calls derive from TCRdb rather than the authors' analysis. The sample contains 710,000 or so distinct CDR3 sequences, 32% of them found a single time. 15% of the sample is in the top ten clones.

The CDR3 runs 17 residues from the cysteine to the phenylalanine. CDR3 DNA only is kept here, 51 bases in frame from base 1. A remark on this clonotype: Its antigen target is currently unknown. It may be a read error: a sequence one base away is much more abundant.

The TCR sequence derives from a woman aged 80 or over in good health. Donor details come from another sample of the same person, matched by shared clones. The chain was built from TRBV12-3 or TRBV12-4 and TRBJ2-3; TRBD1 agrees with 11 junctional bases. Material for sequencing was blood. The CDR3 is CASSRETGTGGTDAQYF. The DNA sequence is TGTGCCAGCAGCCGTGAGACCGGGACAGGGGGTACAGATGCGCAGTATTTT.